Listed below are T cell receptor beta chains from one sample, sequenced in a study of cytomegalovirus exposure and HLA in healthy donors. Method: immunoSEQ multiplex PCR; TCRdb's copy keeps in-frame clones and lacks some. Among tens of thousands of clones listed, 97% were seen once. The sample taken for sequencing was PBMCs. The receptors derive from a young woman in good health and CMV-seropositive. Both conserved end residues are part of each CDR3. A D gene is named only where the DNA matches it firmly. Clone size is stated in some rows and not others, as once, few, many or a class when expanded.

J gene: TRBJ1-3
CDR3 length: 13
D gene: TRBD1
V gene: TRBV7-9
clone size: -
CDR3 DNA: TGTGCCAGCAGCAAACAGGGGGGAAACACCATATATTTT
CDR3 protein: CASSKQGGNTIYF

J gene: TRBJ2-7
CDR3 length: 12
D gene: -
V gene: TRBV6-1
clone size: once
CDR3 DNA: TGTGCCAGCCAAGGACAGTCCTACGAGCAGTACTTC
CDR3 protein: CASQGQSYEQYF

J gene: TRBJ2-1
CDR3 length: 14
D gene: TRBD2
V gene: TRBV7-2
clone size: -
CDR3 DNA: TGTGCCAGCAGCTCTAGCGGGGAAAACAATGAGCAGTTCTTC
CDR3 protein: CASSSSGENNEQFF

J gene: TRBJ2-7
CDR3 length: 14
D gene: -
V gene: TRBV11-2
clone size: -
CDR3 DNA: TGTGCCAGCGCGATCGAGGGATCTATAGTGGAGCAGTACTTC
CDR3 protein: CASAIEGSIVEQYF

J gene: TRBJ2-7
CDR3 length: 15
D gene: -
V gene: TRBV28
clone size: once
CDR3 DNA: TGTGCCAGCAGTTTTGTTGAGCGGAGCTCCTACGAGCAGTACTTC
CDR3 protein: CASSFVERSSYEQYF

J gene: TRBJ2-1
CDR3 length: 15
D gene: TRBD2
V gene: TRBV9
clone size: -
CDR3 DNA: TGTGCCAGCAGCGTAGGTGCGGGAGGATACAATGAGCAGTTCTTC
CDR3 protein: CASSVGAGGYNEQFF

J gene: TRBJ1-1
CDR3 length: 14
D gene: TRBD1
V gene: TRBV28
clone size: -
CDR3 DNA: TGTGCCAGCACCCCAGGGGGAACGATCACTGAAGCTTTCTTT
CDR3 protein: CASTPGGTITEAFF

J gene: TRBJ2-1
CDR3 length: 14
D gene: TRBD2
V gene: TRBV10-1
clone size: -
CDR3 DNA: TGCGCCAGCAAGACTAGCGGGGTTGATATCGGGCAGTTCTTC
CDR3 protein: CASKTSGVDIGQFF

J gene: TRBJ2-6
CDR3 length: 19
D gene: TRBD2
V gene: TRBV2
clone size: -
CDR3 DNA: TGTGCCAGCAGCGCTTCGACTAGCGGGAGAGTATCTGGGGCCAACGTCCTGACTTTC
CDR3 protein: CASSASTSGRVSGANVLTF

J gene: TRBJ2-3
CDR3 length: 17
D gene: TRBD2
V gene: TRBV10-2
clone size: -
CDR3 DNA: TGCGCCAGCATCAAAGAAACGGGAGGGATCACAAGGAATACGCAGTATTTT
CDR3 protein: CASIKETGGITRNTQYF

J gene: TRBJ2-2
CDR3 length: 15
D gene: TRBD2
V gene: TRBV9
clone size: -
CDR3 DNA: TGTGCCAGCAGCGTAGACCCTAGCGGGACCGGGGAGCTGTTTTTT
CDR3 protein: CASSVDPSGTGELFF

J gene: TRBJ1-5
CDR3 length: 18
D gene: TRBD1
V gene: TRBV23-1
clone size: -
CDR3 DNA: TGCGCCAGCAGTCCATCCGAGGAAGGGACAGGGGAACCCCAGCCCCAGCATTTT
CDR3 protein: CASSPSEEGTGEPQPQHF

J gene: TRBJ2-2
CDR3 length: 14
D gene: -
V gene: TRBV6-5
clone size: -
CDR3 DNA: TGTGCCAGCAGCCCAACAGGGAACACCGGGGAGCTGTTTTTT
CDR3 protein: CASSPTGNTGELFF

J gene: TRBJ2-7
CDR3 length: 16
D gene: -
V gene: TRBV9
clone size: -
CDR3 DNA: TGTGCCAGCAGCCCGTTAACTCAAGGGGGTTCCTACGAGCAGTACTTC
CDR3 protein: CASSPLTQGGSYEQYF

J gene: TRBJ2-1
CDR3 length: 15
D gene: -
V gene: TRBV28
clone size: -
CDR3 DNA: TGTGCCAGCAGTTTATGGGGGGAGGGGGACAATGAGCAGTTCTTC
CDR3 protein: CASSLWGEGDNEQFF

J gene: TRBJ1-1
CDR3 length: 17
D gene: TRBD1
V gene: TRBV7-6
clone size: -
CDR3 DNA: TGTGCCAGCACCCCTCTTAAGACAGGGAGCTTGAACACTGAAGCTTTCTTT
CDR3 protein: CASTPLKTGSLNTEAFF

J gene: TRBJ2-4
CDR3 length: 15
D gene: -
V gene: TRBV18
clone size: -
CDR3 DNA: TGTGCCAGCTCACCAGGGGGGTCGGCCAAAAACATTCAGTACTTC
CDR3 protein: CASSPGGSAKNIQYF

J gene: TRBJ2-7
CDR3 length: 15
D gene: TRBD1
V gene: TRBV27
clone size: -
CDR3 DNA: TGTGCCAGCAGTTTTTCCCGGGACAGGGGCTACGAGCAGTACTTC
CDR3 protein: CASSFSRDRGYEQYF

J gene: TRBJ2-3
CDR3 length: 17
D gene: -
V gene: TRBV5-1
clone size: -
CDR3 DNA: TGCGCCAGCAGCTTGTACGTGGCTGCCTCTCGCACAGATACGCAGTATTTT
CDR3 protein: CASSLYVAASRTDTQYF

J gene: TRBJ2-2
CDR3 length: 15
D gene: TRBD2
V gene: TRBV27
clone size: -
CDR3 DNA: TGTGCCAGCAGTTTAACAGGACTAGCGAACGGGGAGCTGTTTTTT
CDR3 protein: CASSLTGLANGELFF

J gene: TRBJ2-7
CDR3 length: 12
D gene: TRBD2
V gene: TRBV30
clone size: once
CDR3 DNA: TGTGCCTGGAGTAGCGGGGCAGGCGAGCAGTACTTC
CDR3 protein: CAWSSGAGEQYF

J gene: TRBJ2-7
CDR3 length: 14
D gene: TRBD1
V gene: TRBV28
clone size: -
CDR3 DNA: TGTGCCAGCACTGGACAGGGGATCACCTACGAGCAGTACTTC
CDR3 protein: CASTGQGITYEQYF

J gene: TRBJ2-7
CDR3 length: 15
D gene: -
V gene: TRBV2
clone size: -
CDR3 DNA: TGTGCCAGCAGTGAAGGCGTTAGCGCCTCCTACGAGCAGTACTTC
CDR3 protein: CASSEGVSASYEQYF

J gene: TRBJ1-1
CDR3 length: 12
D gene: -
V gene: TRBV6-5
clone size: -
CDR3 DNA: TGTGCCAGCTTCGGCGGCGGTACTGAAGCTTTCTTT
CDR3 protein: CASFGGGTEAFF

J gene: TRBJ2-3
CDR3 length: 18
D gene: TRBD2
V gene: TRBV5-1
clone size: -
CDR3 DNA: TGCGCCAGCAGCTTGTTGCTTACTAGCGGGAGGGGCACAGATACGCAGTATTTT
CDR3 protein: CASSLLLTSGRGTDTQYF

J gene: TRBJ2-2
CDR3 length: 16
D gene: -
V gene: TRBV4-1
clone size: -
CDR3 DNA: TGCGCCAGCAGCCAAGACAGGGGCCATGATGGCGGGGAGCTGTTTTTT
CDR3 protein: CASSQDRGHDGGELFF

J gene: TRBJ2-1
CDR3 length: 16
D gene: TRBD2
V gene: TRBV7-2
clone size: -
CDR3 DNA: TGTGCCAGCAGCGGAGAGGGGACTAGCTCCTACAATGAGCAGTTCTTC
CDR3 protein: CASSGEGTSSYNEQFF

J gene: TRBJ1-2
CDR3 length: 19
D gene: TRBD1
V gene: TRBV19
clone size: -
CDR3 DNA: TGTGCCAGTATCTCCAGAGAGGTAACAATCCAAACAGGGGTTCCGAGCTACACCTTC
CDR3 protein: CASISREVTIQTGVPSYTF

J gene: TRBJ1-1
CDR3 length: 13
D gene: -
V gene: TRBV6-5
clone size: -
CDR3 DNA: TGTGCCAGCAGTTACTCGGCCAGGATTGAAGCTTTCTTT
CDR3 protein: CASSYSARIEAFF

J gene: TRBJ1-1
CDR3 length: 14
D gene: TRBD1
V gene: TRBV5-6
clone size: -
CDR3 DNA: TGTGCCAGCAGAGGGACAGTGGAGAACACTGAAGCTTTCTTT
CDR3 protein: CASRGTVENTEAFF

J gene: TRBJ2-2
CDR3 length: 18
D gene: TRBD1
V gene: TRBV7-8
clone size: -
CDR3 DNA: TGTGCCAGCAGCCAGGGGAGCCCGGGACAGCGAAACACCGGGGAGCTGTTTTTT
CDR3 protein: CASSQGSPGQRNTGELFF

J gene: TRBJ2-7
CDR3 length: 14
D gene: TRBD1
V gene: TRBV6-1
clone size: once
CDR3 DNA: TGTGCCAGCAGTGAAGGACAGGGTTACTACGAGCAGTACTTC
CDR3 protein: CASSEGQGYYEQYF

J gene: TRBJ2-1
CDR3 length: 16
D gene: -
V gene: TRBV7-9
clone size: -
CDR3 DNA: TGTGCCAGCAGCGGAAAGTGGAGGGAGAGTCACAATGAGCAGTTCTTC
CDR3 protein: CASSGKWRESHNEQFF

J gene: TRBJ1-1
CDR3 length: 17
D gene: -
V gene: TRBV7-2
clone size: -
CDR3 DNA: TGTGCCAGCAGCTCCGATTTGATTGGGGGAGGAAACACTGAAGCTTTCTTT
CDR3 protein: CASSSDLIGGGNTEAFF

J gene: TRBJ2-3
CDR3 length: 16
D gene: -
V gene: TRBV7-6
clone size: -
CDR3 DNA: TGTGCCAGCAGCTTAGATTGGGACAAATACACAGATACGCAGTATTTT
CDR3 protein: CASSLDWDKYTDTQYF

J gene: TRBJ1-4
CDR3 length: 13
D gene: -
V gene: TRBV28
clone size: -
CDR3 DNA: TGTGCCAGCAGTTTTGATAGTGATGAAAAACTGTTTTTT
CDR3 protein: CASSFDSDEKLFF

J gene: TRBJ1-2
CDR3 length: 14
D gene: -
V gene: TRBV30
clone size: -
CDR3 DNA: TGTGCCTGGGGTGGGGAGGGGATCCACTATGGCTACACCTTC
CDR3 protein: CAWGGEGIHYGYTF

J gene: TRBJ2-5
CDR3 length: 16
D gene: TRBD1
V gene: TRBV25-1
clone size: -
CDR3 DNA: TGTGCCAGCAGTGTACGTGGACAGGCTAAGCGAGAGACCCAGTACTTC
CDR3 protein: CASSVRGQAKRETQYF

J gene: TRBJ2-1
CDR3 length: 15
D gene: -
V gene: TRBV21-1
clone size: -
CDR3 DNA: TGTGCCAGCAGCACCGGGACAGCGAGTCTCTATGAGCAGTTCTTC
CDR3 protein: CASSTGTASLYEQFF

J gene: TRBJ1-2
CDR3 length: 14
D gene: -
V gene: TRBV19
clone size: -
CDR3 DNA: TGTGCCAGTAGTCCAGGACAGCGGAGCTATGGCTACACCTTC
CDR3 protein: CASSPGQRSYGYTF

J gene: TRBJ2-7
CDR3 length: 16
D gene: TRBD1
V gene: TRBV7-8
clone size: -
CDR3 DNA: TGTGCCAGCAGCTTAGCTACAGGGGACGCGGCCCCGGAGCAGTACTTC
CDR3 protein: CASSLATGDAAPEQYF

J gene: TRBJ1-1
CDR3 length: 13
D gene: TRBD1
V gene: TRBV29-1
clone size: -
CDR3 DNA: TGCAGCGTTGGGACAGGGAAGGACACTGAAGCTTTCTTT
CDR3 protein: CSVGTGKDTEAFF

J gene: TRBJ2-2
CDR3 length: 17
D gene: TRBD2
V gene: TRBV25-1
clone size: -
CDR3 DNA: TGTGCCAGCAGTCCAAATAAAGCGGGGGCCAACACCGGGGAGCTGTTTTTT
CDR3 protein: CASSPNKAGANTGELFF

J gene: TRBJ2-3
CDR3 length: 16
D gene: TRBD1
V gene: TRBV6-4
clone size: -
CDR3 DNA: TGTGCCAGCAGTACCGGGACAGGCCCTAGCACAGATACGCAGTATTTT
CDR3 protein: CASSTGTGPSTDTQYF

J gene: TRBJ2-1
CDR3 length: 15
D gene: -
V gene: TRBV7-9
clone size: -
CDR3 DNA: TGTGCCAGCAGCTTAGACCAATCGCACCTAGATGAGCAGTTCTTC
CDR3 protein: CASSLDQSHLDEQFF

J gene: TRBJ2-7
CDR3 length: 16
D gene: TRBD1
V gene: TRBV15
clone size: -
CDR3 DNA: TGTGCCACCAGCAGAGAGCAGGGGGTGAACGCCTACGAGCAGTACTTC
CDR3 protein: CATSREQGVNAYEQYF

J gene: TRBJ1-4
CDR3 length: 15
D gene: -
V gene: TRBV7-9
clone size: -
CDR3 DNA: TGTGCCAGCAGCGCCTGGACAGACTTTAATGAAAAACTGTTTTTT
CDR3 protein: CASSAWTDFNEKLFF

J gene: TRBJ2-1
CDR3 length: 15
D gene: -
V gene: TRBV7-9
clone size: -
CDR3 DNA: TGTGCCAGCAGCTCGGGATCACGCTCCTACAATGAGCAGTTCTTC
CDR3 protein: CASSSGSRSYNEQFF

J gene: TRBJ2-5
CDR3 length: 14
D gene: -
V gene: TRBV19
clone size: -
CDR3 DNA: TGTGCCAGTAGGGCGGGACAGCTCCAAGAGACCCAGTACTTC
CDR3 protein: CASRAGQLQETQYF

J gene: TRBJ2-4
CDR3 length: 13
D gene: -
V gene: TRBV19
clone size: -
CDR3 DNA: TGTGCCAGTAGTCGGCAGGGGAAAAACATTCAGTACTTC
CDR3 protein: CASSRQGKNIQYF